This note documents a single T cell receptor (beta chain) sequence. Its specificity is not known. This specimen belongs to a study of T cell responses to AZD1222 COVID-19 vaccine. Notes on the study in general: AZD1222 recipients seropositive at baseline numbered only five to seven. Most donors were white British, females outnumbered males, and clonal diversity was possibly underestimated. Every sample of the repertoires postdated the peak T cell response. Following two doses of AZD1222, Spike-specific TCR breadth and depth rose.

Germline V CDR1 and CDR2: SGDLS, YYNGEE. The CDR3 contains 18 residues. The V gene lost 3 bases and the J gene lost 5 bases, with 24 bases spanning the gap. Using immunoSEQ multiplex PCR, the repertoire was profiled, and TCRdb retains in-frame clones only, with some absent. The data contain under 150,000 clones, approximately 89% of them singletons. The sample in question was peripheral blood, obtained 28 days after the second AZD1222 dose. The V call is TRBV9, the J call TRBJ2-1, with a weak D call TRBD2 (6 bases). The TCR was taken from an adult who received the AZD1222 COVID-19 vaccine. The DNA for the CDR3 is TGTGCCAGCAGCGGAAAAGTTACTAGCTTAAAACAGCACAATGAGCAGTTCTTC. This translates into CASSGKVTSLKQHNEQFF.